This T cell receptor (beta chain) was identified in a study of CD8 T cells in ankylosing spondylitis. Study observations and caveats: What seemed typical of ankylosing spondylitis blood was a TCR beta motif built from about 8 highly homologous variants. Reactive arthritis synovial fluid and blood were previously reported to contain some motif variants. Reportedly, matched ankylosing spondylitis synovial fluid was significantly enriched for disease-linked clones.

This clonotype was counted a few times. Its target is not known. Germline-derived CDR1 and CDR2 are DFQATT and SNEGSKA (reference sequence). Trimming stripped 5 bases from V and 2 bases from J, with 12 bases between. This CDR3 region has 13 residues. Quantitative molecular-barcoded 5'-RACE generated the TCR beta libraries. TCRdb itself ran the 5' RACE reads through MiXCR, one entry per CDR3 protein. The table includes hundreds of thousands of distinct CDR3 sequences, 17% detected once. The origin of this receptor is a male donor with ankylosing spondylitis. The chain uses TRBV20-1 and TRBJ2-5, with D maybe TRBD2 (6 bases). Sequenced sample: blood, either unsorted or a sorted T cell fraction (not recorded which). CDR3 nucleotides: TGCAGTGCTCCTGTAGCGGATCAAGAGACCCAGTACTTC. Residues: CSAPVADQETQYF.